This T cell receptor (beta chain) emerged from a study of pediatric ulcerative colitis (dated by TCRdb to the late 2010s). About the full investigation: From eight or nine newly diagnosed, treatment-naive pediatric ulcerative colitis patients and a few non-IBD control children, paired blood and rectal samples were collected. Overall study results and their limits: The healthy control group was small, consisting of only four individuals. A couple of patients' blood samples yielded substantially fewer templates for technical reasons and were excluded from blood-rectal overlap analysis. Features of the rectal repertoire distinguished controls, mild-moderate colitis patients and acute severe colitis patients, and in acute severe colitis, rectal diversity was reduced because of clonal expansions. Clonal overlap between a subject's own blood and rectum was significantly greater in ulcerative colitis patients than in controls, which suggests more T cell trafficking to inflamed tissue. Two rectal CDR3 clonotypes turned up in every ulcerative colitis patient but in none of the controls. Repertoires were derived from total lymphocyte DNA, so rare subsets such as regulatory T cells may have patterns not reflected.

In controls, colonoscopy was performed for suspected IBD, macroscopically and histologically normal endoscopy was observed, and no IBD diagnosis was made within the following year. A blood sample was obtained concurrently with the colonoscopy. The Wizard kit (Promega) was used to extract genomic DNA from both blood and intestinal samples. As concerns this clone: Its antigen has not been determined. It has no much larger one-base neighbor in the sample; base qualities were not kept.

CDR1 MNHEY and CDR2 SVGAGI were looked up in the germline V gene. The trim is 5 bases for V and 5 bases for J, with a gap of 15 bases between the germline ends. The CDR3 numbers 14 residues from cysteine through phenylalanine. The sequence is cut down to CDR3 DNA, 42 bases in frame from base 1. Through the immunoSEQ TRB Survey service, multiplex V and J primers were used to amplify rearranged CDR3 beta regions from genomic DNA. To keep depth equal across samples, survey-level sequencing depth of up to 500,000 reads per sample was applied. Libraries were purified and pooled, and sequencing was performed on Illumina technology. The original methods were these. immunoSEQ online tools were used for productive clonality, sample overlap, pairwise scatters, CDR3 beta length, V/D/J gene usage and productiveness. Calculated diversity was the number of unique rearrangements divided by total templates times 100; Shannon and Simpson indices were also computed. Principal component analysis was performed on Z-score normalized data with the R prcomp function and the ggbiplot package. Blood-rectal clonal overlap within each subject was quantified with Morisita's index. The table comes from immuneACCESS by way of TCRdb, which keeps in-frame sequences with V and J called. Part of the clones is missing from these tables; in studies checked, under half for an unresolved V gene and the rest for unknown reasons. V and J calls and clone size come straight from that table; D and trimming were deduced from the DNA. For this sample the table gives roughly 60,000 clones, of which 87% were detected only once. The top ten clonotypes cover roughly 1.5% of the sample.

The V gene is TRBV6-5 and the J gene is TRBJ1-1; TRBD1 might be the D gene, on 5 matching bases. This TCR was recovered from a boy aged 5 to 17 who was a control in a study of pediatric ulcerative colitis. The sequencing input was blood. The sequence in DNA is TGTGCCAGCAGTACCCAGGGAATATGGACTGAAGCTTTCTTT. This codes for CASSTQGIWTEAFF.